Listed below are T cell receptor beta chains from one sample, sequenced in a study of cytomegalovirus exposure and HLA in healthy donors. The repertoire was sequenced with immunoSEQ multiplex PCR; TCRdb's copy has only in-frame clones and lacks some. The data contain fewer than 150,000 clones, about three quarters of them seen just once; the ten biggest clones take up roughly 14%. Sequenced material: PBMCs. The receptor set was obtained from a human donor in good health. CDR3s leave out the opening cysteine and the closing phenylalanine or tryptophan.

j_call,cdr3_length,v_call,cdr3_aa
TRBJ2-1,14,TRBV6-5,ASSYTPDSVYNEQF
TRBJ1-2,12,TRBV18,ASSPGQDYYGYT
TRBJ2-7,13,TRBV5-4,ASSLGRGGPYEQY
TRBJ2-3,14,TRBV19,ASSSGLAREADTQY
TRBJ2-1,13,TRBV27,ASSPTGTLYNEQF
TRBJ2-5,11,TRBV5-6,ASSWDSQETQY
TRBJ2-1,10,TRBV29-1,SARGTYNEQF
TRBJ2-3,15,TRBV5-1,ASSPLLTSGSTDTQY
NA,12,TRBV27,ASGTGTGASEQY
TRBJ2-7,14,TRBV19,ASSPGLAGKAYEQY
TRBJ1-2,12,TRBV7-9,ASSLTGAGYGYT
TRBJ1-1,12,TRBV5-1,ASSSTTGNPEAF
TRBJ2-2,12,TRBV7-8,ASWPSGNTGELF
TRBJ1-1,13,TRBV28,ASSLIGRGRTEAF
TRBJ2-3,11,TRBV5-1,ASGLDSARTQY
TRBJ1-2,11,TRBV5-1,ASSLASNYGYT
TRBJ2-2,12,TRBV14,ASSQGLRGGELF
TRBJ2-5,13,TRBV5-5,ASSWGTGQEETQY
TRBJ1-3,15,TRBV5-1,ASSLGAGGPSGNTIY
TRBJ2-7,11,TRBV27,ASSLDTGGEQY
TRBJ2-1,15,TRBV10-3,AISDRGTSGTYNEQF
TRBJ1-1,10,TRBV10-3,AINRGNTEAF
TRBJ1-3,15,TRBV9,ASSVYGGAGSGNTIY
TRBJ2-7,12,TRBV10-3,AISEGRGAYEQY
TRBJ2-5,11,TRBV28,ASSPSLGETQY
TRBJ1-1,12,TRBV7-9,ASSLAGGNTEAF
TRBJ2-2,13,TRBV7-2,ASSLGQGGTGELF
TRBJ1-2,13,TRBV7-9,ASSSRTGEDYGYT
TRBJ2-7,15,TRBV4-2,ASSQELAGGDSYEQY
TRBJ1-3,13,TRBV30,AWIRDFDSGNTIY
TRBJ2-1,11,TRBV5-1,ASSLGQYNEQF
TRBJ1-1,12,TRBV27,ASSLSQASTEAF
TRBJ2-4,11,TRBV29-1,SVEDLARDIQY
TRBJ1-1,11,TRBV7-8,ATSRGEGAEAF
TRBJ2-2,11,TRBV2,ASLREQGGELF
TRBJ1-5,11,TRBV5-5,ASSATQGGPQH
TRBJ2-1,13,TRBV2,ASLERQGAIGEQF
TRBJ2-2,13,TRBV28,ASSFQDANTGELF
TRBJ2-3,14,TRBV9,ASSLGLAVGTDTQY
TRBJ2-1,13,TRBV27,ASEDRDRGDNEQF
TRBJ1-6,13,TRBV4-1,ASSPWTGKNSPLH
TRBJ1-4,14,TRBV15,ATSTSRTGGNEKLF
TRBJ2-3,12,TRBV18,ASSRQGSTDTQY
TRBJ2-3,11,TRBV6-6,ASSQLFTDTQY
TRBJ2-5,12,TRBV6-6,ASTEGAFQETQY
TRBJ1-1,11,TRBV5-1,ASIRGLYSKAF
TRBJ1-6,12,TRBV6-1,ASSVNRATSPLH
TRBJ2-3,16,TRBV5-1,ASSTSGTSGFRTDTQY
TRBJ2-2,14,TRBV10-3,AIRGTSGLDTGELF
TRBJ2-1,10,TRBV5-6,ASSRSGRKQF
TRBJ1-4,12,TRBV30,AWTPGLWDEKLF
TRBJ2-7,12,TRBV11-3,ASSPRLEGYEQY
TRBJ1-4,12,TRBV4-1,ASSQEGGDEKLF
TRBJ2-7,13,TRBV5-8,ASRIRAVGSYEQY
TRBJ1-2,12,TRBV5-1,ASSLPGSNYGYT
TRBJ1-2,15,TRBV5-1,ASSFRTGGAERNGYT